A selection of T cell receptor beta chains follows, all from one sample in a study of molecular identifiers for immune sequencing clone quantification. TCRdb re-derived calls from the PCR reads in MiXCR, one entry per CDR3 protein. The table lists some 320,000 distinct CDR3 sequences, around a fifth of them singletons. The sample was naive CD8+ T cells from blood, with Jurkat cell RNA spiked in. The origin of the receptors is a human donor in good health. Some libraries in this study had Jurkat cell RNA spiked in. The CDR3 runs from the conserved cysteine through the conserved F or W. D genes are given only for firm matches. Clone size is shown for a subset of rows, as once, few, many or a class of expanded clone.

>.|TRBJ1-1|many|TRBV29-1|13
CSVVPPWNTEAFF
TGCAGCGTTGTACCCCCATGGAACACTGAAGCTTTCTTT
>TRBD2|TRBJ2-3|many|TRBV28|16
CASSSPKGRDTDTQYF
TGTGCCAGCAGTTCCCCAAAGGGGAGGGACACAGATACGCAGTATTTT
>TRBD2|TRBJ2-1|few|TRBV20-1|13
CSARERGSNEQFF
TGCAGTGCTAGGGAGCGGGGGAGCAATGAGCAGTTCTTC
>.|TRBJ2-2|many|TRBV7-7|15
CASSLVAGNTGELFF
TGTGCTAGCAGCTTAGTCGCGGGGAACACCGGGGAGCTGTTTTTT
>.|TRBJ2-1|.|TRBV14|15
CASSLTRGVYNERFF
TGTGCCAGCAGCCTCACCAGGGGGGTCTACAATGAGCGGTTCTTC
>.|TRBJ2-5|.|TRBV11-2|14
CASSLKSLSETQYF
TGTGCCAGCAGCTTAAAAAGCCTCAGCGAGACCCAGTACTTC
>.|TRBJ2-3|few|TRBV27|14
CADSEVPSTDTQYF
TGTGCCGATTCCGAGGTACCAAGCACAGATACGCAGTATTTT
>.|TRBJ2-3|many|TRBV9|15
CASSVAGVSADTQYF
TGTGCCAGCAGCGTAGCAGGGGTCAGCGCAGATACGCAGTATTTT
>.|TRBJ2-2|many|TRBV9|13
CASSPRGTGELFF
TGTGCCAGCAGCCCGAGGGGTACCGGGGAGCTGTTTTTT
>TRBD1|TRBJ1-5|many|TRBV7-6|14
CASSETGVRQPQHF
TGTGCCAGCAGCGAAACAGGGGTACGACAGCCCCAGCATTTT
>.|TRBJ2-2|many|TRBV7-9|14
CASSRAPRPGELFF
TGTGCCAGCAGCCGAGCCCCTCGGCCCGGGGAGCTGTTTTTT
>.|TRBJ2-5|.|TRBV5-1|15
CASSLWVGVEEAQYF
TGCGCCAGCAGCTTGTGGGTCGGCGTGGAAGAGGCCCAGTACTTC
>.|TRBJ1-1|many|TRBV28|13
CASSFQENTEAFF
TGTGCCAGCAGTTTTCAGGAGAACACTGAAGCTTTCTTT
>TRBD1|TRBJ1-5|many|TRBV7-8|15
CASSLGGRGIQPQHF
TGTGCCAGCAGCTTAGGGGGCAGGGGGATACAGCCCCAGCATTTT
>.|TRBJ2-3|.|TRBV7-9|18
CASSHSPRGLIPTGTQYF
TGTGCCAGCAGCCACTCACCGAGGGGCCTGATCCCCACAGGTACGCAGTATTTT
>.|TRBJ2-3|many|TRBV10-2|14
CASSEMGSTDTQYF
TGCGCCAGCAGTGAGATGGGCAGCACAGATACGCAGTATTTT
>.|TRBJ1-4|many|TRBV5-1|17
CASSLGVGDGTNEKLFF
TGCGCCAGCAGCTTGGGGGTCGGGGATGGGACTAATGAAAAACTGTTTTTT
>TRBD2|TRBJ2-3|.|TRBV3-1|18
CASSQDLAGLLVTDTQYF
TGTGCCAGCAGCCAAGACTTAGCGGGCCTTCTAGTAACAGATACGCAGTATTTT
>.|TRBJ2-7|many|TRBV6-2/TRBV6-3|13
CASSWVNTYEQYF
TGTGCCAGCAGTTGGGTGAACACCTACGAGCAGTACTTC
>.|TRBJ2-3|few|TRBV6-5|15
CASRDGTPDTDTQYF
TGTGCCAGCAGGGACGGGACACCGGACACAGATACGCAGTATTTT